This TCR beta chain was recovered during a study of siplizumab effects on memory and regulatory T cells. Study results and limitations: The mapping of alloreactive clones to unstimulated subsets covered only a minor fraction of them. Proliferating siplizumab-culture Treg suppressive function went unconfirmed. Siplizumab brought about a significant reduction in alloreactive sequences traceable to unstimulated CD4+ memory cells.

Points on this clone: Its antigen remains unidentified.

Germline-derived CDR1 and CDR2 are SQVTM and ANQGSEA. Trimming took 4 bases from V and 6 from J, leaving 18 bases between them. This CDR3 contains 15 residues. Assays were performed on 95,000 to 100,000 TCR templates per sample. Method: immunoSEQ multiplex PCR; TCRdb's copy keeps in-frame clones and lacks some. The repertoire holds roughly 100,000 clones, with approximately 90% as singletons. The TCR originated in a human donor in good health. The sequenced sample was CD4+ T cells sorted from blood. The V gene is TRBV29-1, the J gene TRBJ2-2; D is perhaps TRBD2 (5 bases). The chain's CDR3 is CSVGRAGPGSGELFF. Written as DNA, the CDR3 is TGCAGCGTTGGTCGAGCTGGACCGGGATCCGGGGAGCTGTTTTTT.